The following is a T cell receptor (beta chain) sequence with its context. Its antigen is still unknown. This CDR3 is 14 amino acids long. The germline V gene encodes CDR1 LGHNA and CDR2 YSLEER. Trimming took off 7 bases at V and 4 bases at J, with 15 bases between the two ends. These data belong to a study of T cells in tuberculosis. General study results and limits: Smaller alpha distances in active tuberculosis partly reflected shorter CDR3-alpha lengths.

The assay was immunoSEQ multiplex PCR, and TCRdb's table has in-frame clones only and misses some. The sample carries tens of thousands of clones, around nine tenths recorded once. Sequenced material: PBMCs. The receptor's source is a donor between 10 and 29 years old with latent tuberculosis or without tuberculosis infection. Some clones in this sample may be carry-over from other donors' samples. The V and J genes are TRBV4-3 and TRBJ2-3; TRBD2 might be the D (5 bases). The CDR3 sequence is CASTRELGPDTQYF. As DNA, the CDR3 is TGCGCCAGCACCCGGGAACTTGGGCCAGATACGCAGTATTTT.